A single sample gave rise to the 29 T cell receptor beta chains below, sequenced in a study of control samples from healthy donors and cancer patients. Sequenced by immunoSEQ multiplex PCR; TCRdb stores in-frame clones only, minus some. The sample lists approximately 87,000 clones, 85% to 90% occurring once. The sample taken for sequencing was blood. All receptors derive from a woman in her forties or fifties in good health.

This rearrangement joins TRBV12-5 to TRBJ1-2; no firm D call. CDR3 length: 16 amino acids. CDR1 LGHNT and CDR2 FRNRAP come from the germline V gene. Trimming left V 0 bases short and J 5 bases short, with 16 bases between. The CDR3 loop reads CASGLVSGWRRYGYTF. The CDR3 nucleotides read TGTGCTAGTGGTTTGGTATCGGGGTGGAGAAGATATGGCTACACCTTC.

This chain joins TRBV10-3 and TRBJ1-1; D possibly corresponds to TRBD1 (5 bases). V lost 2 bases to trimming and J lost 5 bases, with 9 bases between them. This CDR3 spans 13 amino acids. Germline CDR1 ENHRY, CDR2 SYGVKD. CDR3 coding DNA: TGTGCCATCAGTGAGGGGGCGCTTACTGAAGCTTTCTTT. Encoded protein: CAISEGALTEAFF.

CDR3 bases: TGCGCCAGCAGCCAAGGAGAAGGGGGGTGGGAGACCCAGTACTTC. It encodes CASSQGEGGWETQYF. This rearrangement joins TRBV4-1 to TRBJ2-5; D is tentatively TRBD1 or TRBD2 (6 bases each). The CDR3 is 15 amino acids. CDR1 and CDR2 (germline): MGHRA, YSYEKL. Trimming took off 1 base at V and 5 bases at J, with 14 bases between the two ends.

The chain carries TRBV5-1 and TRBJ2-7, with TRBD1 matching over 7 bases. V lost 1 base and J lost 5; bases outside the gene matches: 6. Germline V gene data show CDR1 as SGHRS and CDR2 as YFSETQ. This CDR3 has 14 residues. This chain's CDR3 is CASSLTGQFHEQYF. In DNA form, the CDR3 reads TGCGCCAGCAGCTTGACGGGACAGTTTCACGAGCAGTACTTC.

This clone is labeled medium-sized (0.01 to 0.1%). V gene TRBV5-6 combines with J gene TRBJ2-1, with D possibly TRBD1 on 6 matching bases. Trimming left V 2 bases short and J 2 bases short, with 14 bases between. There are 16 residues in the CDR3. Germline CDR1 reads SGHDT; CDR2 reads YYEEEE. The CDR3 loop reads CASSFTGKGTYNEQFF. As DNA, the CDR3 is TGTGCCAGCAGCTTCACAGGGAAGGGAACCTACAATGAGCAGTTCTTC.

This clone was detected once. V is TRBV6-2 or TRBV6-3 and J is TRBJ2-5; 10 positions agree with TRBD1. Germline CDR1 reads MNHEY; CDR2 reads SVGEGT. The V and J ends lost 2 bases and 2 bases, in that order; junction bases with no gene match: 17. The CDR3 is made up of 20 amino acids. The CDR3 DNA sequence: TGTGCCAGCAGTTACGACGGGACAGGGGACTTCTACTCCCCACAAGAGACCCAGTACTTC. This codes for CASSYDGTGDFYSPQETQYF.

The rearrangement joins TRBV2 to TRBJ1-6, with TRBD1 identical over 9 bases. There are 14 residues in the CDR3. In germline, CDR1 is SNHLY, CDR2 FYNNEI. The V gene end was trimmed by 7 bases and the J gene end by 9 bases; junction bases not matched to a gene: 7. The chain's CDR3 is CASTKGQGSSPLHF. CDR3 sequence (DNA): TGTGCCAGCACCAAGGGACAGGGAAGTTCACCCCTCCACTTT. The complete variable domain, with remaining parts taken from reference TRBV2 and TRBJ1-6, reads EPEVTQTPSHQVTQMGQEVILRCVPISNHLYFYWYRQILGQKVEFLVSFYNNEISEKSEIFDDQFSVERPDGSNFTLKIRSTKLEDSAMYFCASTKGQGSSPLHFGNGTRLTVT.

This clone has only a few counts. The chain's CDR3 is CASSPGEVPQETQYF. The DNA for the CDR3 is TGTGCCAGCAGCCCCGGAGAGGTGCCCCAAGAGACCCAGTACTTC. This chain connects TRBV9 to TRBJ2-5, with D uncertain. The V end was cut by 4 bases, the J end by 1 base, with 14 bases between. This CDR3 is built from 15 residues. The germline CDR1 and CDR2 sequences are SGDLS and YYNGEE.

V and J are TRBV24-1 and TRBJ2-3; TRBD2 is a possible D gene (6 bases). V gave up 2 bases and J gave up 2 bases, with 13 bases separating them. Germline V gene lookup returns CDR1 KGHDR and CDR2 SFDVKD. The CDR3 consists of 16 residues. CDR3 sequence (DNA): TGTGCCACCAGTGATTGGCAGGGACTTACCACAGATACGCAGTATTTT. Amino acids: CATSDWQGLTTDTQYF.

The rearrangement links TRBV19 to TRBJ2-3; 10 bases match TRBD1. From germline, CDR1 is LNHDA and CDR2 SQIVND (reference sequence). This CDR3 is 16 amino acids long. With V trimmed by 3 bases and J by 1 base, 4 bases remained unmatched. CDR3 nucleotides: TGTGCCAGTAGTATCCGGACAGGGGGGGGCACAGATACGCAGTATTTT. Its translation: CASSIRTGGGTDTQYF.

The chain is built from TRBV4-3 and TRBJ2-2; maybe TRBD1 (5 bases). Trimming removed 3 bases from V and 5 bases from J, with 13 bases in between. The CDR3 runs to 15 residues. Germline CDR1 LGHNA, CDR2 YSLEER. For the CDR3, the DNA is TGCGCCAGCAGCCATAGGACACAAACTACCGGGGAGCTGTTTTTT. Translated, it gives CASSHRTQTTGELFF.

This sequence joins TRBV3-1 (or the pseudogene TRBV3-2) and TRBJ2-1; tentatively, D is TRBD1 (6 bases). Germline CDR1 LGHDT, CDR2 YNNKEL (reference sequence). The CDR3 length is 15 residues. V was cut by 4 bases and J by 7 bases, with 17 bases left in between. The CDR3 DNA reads TGTGCCAGCAGCCTAAATTTCCAGGGGAATAATGAGCAGTTCTTC. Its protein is CASSLNFQGNNEQFF.

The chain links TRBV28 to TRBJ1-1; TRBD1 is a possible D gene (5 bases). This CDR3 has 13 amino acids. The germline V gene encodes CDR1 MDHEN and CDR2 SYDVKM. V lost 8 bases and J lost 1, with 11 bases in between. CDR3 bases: TGTGCCAGCCGGGACGCCCAGAACACTGAAGCTTTCTTT. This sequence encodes CASRDAQNTEAFF.

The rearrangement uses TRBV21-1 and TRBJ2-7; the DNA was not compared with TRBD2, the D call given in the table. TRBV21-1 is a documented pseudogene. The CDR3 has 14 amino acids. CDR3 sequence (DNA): TGTGCCGGATTTAGCGGGACGAGCTCCTACGAGCAGTACTTC. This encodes CAGFSGTSSYEQYF.

In DNA form, the CDR3 reads TGTGCCAGCAGCCCGGACAGATTTACGAAGCAGTACTTC. This encodes CASSPDRFTKQYF. The chain has TRBV5-4 and TRBJ2-7, with D maybe TRBD1 (6 bases). The CDR3 is made up of 13 amino acids. V shed 4 bases and J shed 8 bases, with 16 bases lying between them. Germline CDR1 reads SGHNT; CDR2 reads YYREEE (reference sequence).

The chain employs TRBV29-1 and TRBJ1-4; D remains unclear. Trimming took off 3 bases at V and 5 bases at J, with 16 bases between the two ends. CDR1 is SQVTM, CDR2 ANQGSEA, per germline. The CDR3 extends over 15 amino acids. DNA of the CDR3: TGCAGCGTTGATTGGCCAGGCGGATCGAATGAAAAACTGTTTTTT. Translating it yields CSVDWPGGSNEKLFF.

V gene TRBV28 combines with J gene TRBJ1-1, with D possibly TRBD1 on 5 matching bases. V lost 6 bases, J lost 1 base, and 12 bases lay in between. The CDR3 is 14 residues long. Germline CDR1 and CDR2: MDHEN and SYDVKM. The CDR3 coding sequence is TGTGCCAGCAGCGCGGGACTCTCGAACACTGAAGCTTTCTTT. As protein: CASSAGLSNTEAFF.

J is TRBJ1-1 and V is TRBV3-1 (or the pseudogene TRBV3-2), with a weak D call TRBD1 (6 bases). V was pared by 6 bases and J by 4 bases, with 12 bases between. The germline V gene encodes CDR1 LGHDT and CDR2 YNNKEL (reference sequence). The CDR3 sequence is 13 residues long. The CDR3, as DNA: TGTGCCAGCAGGCCCAGGGGATTCACTGAAGCTTTCTTT. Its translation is CASRPRGFTEAFF.

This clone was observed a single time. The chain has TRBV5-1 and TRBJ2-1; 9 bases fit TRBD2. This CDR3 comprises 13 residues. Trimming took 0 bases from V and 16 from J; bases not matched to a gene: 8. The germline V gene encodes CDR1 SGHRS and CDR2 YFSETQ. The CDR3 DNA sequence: TGCGCCAGCAGCTTGGAACTACCGGGACTAGCATTCTTC. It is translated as CASSLELPGLAFF.

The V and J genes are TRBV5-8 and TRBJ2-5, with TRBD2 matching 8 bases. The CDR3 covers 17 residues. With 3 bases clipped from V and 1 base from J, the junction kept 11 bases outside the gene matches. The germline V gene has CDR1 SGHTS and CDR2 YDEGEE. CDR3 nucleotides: TGTGCCAGCAGCTCCGGGACTAGGAGAGCCGGCCAAGAGACCCAGTACTTC. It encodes CASSSGTRRAGQETQYF.

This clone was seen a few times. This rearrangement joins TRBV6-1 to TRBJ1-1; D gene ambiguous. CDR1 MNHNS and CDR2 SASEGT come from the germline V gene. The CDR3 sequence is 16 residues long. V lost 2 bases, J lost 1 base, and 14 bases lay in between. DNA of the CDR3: TGTGCCAGCAGTGAATTCCGGGTGGTAGGGAACACTGAAGCTTTCTTT. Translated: CASSEFRVVGNTEAFF.

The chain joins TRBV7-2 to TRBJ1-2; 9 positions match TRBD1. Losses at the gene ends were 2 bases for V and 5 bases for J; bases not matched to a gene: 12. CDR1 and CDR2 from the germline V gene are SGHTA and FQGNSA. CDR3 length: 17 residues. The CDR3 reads CASSLTTGGPARYGYTF. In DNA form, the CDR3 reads TGTGCCAGCAGCTTAACGACAGGGGGTCCGGCACGGTATGGCTACACCTTC. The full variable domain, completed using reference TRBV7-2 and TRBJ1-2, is GAGVSQSPSNKVTEKGKDVELRCDPISGHTALYWYRQSLGQGLEFLIYFQGNSAPDKSGLPSDRFSAERTGGSVSTLTIQRTQQEDSAVYLCASSLTTGGPARYGYTFGSGTRLTVV.

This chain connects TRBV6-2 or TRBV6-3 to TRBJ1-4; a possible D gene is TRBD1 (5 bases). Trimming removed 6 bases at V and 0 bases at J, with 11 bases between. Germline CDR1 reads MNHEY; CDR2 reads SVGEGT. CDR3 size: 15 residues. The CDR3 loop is CASSGATATNEKLFF. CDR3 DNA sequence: TGTGCCAGCAGCGGGGCAACTGCAACTAATGAAAAACTGTTTTTT.

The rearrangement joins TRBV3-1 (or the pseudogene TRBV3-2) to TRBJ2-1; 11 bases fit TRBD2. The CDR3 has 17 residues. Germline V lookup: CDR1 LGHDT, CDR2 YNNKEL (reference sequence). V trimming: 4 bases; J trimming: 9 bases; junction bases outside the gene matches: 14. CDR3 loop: CASSLLVLAGGSSEQFF. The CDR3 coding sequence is TGTGCCAGCAGCCTATTAGTGCTAGCGGGGGGTAGTAGTGAGCAGTTCTTC.

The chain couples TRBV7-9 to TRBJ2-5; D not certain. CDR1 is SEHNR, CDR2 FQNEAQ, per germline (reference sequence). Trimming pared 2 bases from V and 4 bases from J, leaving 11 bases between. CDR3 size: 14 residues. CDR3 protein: CASSLMVEAETQYF. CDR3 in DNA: TGTGCCAGCAGCTTAATGGTAGAGGCAGAGACCCAGTACTTC.

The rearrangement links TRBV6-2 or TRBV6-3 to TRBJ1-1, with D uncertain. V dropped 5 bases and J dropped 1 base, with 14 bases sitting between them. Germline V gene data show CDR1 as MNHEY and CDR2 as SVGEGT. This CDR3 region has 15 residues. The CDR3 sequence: CASSRLGRTNTEAFF. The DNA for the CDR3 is TGTGCCAGCAGTCGCCTCGGGCGGACGAACACTGAAGCTTTCTTT.

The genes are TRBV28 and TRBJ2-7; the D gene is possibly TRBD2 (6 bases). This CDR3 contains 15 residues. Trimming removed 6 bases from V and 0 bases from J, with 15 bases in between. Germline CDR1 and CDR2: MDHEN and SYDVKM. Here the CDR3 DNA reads TGTGCCAGCAGCTCCGGGACTGTAAGCTCCTACGAGCAGTACTTC. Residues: CASSSGTVSSYEQYF.

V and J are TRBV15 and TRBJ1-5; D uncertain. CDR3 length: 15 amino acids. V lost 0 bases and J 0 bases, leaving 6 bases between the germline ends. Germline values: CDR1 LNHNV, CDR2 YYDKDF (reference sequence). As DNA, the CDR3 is TGTGCCACCAGCAGAGAATATTATAGCAATCAGCCCCAGCATTTT. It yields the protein CATSREYYSNQPQHF.

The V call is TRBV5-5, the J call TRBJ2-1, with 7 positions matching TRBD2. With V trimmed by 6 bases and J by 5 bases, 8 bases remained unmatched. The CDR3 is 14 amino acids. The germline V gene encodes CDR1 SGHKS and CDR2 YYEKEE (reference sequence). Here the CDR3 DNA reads TGTGCCAGCAATTCCCGGGGAGGGGACAATGAGCAGTTCTTC. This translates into CASNSRGGDNEQFF.